The T cell receptor (beta chain) described here comes from a study of cytomegalovirus exposure and HLA in healthy donors (TCRdb year 2017). Broadly, across the study: The 550 to 750 repertoires of the first cohort and the 95 to 150 validation repertoires were produced on the same platform, according to a later analysis. The study was designed to test whether signatures of past pathogen exposure could be identified by cataloging public T cell receptors. A separate validation cohort of more than 100 different subjects was used in addition to the approximately 610-subject first cohort. To predict cytomegalovirus infection status, the study brought together high-throughput TCR immunosequencing, statistical association of individual TCRs with disease status, and machine learning.

The investigation overall reported the following: Most TCR sequences were seen in very few donors, while some public TCRs were found in many individuals. According to the authors, the approach could potentially be generalized to other disease states and immunological phenotypes. A later analysis lacked HLA typing for the validation cohort, so it scored co-occurrence in that cohort across all 110 or so repertoires. In the study, 164 TCR beta chains were listed as associated with cytomegalovirus. The classifier was reported to diagnose cytomegalovirus status with high specificity and sensitivity in both the original cohort and the validation cohort. In a later analysis, TCRs clustered in the first cohort were found to also tend to co-occur in the approximately 120 validation repertoires, with roughly 93% of cluster scores above 0. In vitro tests confirmed that a few of the cytomegalovirus-associated TCR beta chains recognize cytomegalovirus antigens.

The donors belonged to the validation cohort of under 150 subjects, which was separate from the approximately 680-subject first cohort. Turning to this clone: Its antigen is still unknown. Within one base of it there is no much larger clone, and no base qualities were kept.

Receptor amplification or capture employed the immunoSEQ multiplex PCR assay. For the original study's pipeline: To diagnose cytomegalovirus status from the catalog of TCR beta chain sequences, a statistical classification framework was built. The immuneACCESS repertoire file appears here via TCRdb, limited to in-frame rearrangements. These files lack a portion of the clones; in checked studies, under half of the deficit traces to unresolved V genes, and the cause of the others is not known. V and J calls and clone size come straight from that table; D and trimming were deduced from the DNA. The sample profile shows 130,000 to 150,000 clones; about 90% of them were found once. Just under 3% of the sample is held by the ten biggest clonotypes. What was sequenced was PBMCs. The sequence came from a man aged 18 to 35 in good health and CMV-seronegative.

The DNA sequence is TGCGCCAGCAGCCAAGATCCCGGGAATGGAAACACCATATATTTT. Its translation reads: CASSQDPGNGNTIYF. The chain was built from TRBV4-1 and TRBJ1-3, with no confidently assigned D gene. From the cysteine up to the phenylalanine, the CDR3 has a length of 15 residues. CDR3 DNA only is kept here, 45 bases in frame from base 1. CDR1 and CDR2 are read off the germline V gene as MGHRA and YSYEKL. Relative to germline, V is 0 bases shorter and J is 3 bases shorter, with 9 bases between their ends.